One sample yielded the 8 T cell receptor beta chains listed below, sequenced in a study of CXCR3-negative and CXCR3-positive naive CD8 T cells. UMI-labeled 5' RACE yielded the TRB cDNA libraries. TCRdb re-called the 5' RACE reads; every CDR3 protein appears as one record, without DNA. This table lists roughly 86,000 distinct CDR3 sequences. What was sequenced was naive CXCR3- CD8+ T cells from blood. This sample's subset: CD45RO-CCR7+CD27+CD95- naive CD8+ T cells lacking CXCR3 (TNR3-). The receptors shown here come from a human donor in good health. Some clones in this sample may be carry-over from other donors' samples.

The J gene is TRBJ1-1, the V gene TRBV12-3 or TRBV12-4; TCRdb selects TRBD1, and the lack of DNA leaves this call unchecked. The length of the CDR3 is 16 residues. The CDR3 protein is CASSTLLQGMNTEAFF.

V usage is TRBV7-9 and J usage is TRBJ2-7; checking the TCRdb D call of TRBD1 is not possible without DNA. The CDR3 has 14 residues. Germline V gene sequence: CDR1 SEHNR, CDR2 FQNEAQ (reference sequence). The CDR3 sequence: CASSSGQGINEQYF.

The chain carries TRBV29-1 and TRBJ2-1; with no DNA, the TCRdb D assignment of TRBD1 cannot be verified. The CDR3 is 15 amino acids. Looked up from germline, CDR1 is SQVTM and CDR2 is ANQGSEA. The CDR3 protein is CSAPFPDHSYNEQFF.

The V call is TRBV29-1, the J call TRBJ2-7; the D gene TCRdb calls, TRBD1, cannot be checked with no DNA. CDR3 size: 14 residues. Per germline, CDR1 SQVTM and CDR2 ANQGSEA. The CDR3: CSVAGQGAFYEQYF.

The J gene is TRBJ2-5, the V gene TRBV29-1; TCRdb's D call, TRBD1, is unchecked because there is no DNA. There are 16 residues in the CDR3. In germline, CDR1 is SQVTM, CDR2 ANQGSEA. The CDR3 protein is CSVVPLSGYDQETQYF.

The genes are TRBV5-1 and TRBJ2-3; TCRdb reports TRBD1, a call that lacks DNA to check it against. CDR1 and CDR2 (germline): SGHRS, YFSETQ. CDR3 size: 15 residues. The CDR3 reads CASSRGTTSTDTQYF. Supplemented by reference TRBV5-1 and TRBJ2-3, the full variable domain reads KAGVTQTPRYLIKTRGQQVTLSCSPISGHRSVSWYQQTPGQGLQFLFEYFSETQRNKGNFPGRFSGRQFSNSRSEMNVSTLELGDSALYLCASSRGTTSTDTQYFGPGTRLTVL.

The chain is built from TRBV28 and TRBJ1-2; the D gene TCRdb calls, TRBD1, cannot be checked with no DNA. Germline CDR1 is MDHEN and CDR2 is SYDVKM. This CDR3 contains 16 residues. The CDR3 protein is CASSTRTGVVDYGYTF.

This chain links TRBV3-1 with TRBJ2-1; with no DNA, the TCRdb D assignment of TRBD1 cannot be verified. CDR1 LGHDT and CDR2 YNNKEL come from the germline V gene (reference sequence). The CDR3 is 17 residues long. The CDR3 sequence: CASSHRPGQSFYNEQFF.